This T cell receptor (beta chain) was found in a study of CD8 T cells in Susac syndrome. Diagnostic criteria defined recently for definite or probable disease were met by the Susac syndrome patients. RNA was extracted with the RNeasy kit, and a quantity of roughly 0.45 to 1 ug was reverse transcribed using random hexamers. TCRdb reprocessed the immunoSEQ multiplex PCR reads with MiXCR, giving one entry per CDR3 protein. The sample lists some 96,000 distinct CDR3 sequences, 95% occurring once. What was sequenced was CD8+ T cells from PBMCs. The clonotype comes from a human donor with Susac syndrome.

The CDR3 sequence: CATSDVSEDTQYF. DNA for the CDR3: TGTGCCACCAGTGATGTGTCCGAAGATACGCAGTATTTT. This chain links TRBV24-1 with TRBJ2-3; no clear D gene. This CDR3 region has 13 residues. V lost 3 bases and J lost 5, with 8 bases in between. Germline V gene lookup returns CDR1 KGHDR and CDR2 SFDVKD.